These 27 T cell receptor beta chains were sequenced from one sample in a study of identical twins. TCRdb reanalysed the 5' RACE reads using MiXCR and keeps one entry per CDR3 protein. This sample has 640,000 or so distinct CDR3 sequences; around 6.1% occur once, and the top ten carry roughly 2%. Sequencing was done on a sample of naive T cells sorted from blood. All receptors come from a man between 18 and 29 years old in good health.

Remarks on this clonotype: One base away lies a much larger clone, so this may be a sequencing read error. This chain uses TRBV29-1 with TRBJ2-7; 7 nucleotides line up with TRBD2. Germline V lookup: CDR1 SQVTM, CDR2 ANQGSEA. Trimming at V came to 7 bases and at J to 3 bases, leaving 6 bases not matched to a gene. CDR3 length equals 12 residues. The CDR3 DNA sequence: TGCAGCGCCCTAGAGCGGGGCTACGAGCAGTACTTC. This sequence encodes CSALERGYEQYF.

This clonotype was seen a handful of times. The gene calls are TRBV6-5 and TRBJ2-6; D unclear. The CDR3 length is 17 residues. V was shortened by 3 bases and J by 0 bases, with 12 bases between the two germline ends. CDR1 is MNHEY and CDR2 is SVGAGI in the germline V gene. For the CDR3, the DNA is TGTGCCAGCAGTTATTCCCCGATGAGCTCTGGGGCCAACGTCCTGACTTTC. The encoded protein is CASSYSPMSSGANVLTF.

This clonotype was observed a handful of times. The rearrangement joins TRBV6-1 to TRBJ2-3; TRBD1 aligns across 8 bases. The germline CDR1 and CDR2 sequences are MNHNS and SASEGT. Trimming removed 6 bases from V and 0 bases from J; junction bases left unmatched: 8. This CDR3 has 16 residues. CDR3 sequence reads: CASRPTGAPSTDTQYF. The CDR3 DNA follows: TGTGCCAGCAGGCCGACAGGGGCTCCTAGCACAGATACGCAGTATTTT.

This clonotype was observed many times. Written as DNA, the CDR3 is TGTGCCATCAGTGAGGTCGTTACAGATACGCAGTATTTT. Its translation: CAISEVVTDTQYF. The chain carries TRBV10-3 and TRBJ2-3; D ambiguous. Germline CDR1 ENHRY, CDR2 SYGVKD. V was shortened by 2 bases and J by 3 bases, with 6 bases between the two germline ends. The CDR3 covers 13 residues.

The CDR3 loop is CASSYNRDRPGNTIYF. CDR3 bases: TGTGCCAGCAGTTACAACCGCGACAGGCCCGGAAACACCATATATTTT. V and J are TRBV6-5 and TRBJ1-3, with TRBD1 as a possible D gene (6 bases). The CDR3 is made up of 16 amino acids. Germline loops: CDR1 MNHEY, CDR2 SVGAGI. V gave up 2 bases and J gave up 4 bases, with 15 bases separating them.

V is TRBV6-5 and J is TRBJ2-1; D is possibly TRBD2 (6 bases). CDR1 and CDR2 (germline): MNHEY, SVGAGI. With 2 bases removed from V and 4 bases from J, the gap between germline ends came to 21 bases. The CDR3 extends over 18 amino acids. This chain's CDR3 is CASSYGLAQSPWYNEQFF. The CDR3 DNA reads as TGTGCCAGCAGTTACGGTCTAGCGCAAAGCCCTTGGTACAATGAGCAGTTCTTC.

This clonotype was counted between two and nine times. The chain has TRBV5-1 and TRBJ1-1, with 9 positions matching TRBD1. V was clipped by 0 bases and J by 4 bases; unmatched bases: 10. Germline V gene data show CDR1 as SGHRS and CDR2 as YFSETQ. The CDR3 is 17 amino acids. The CDR3: CASSLGGTGNGGTEAFF. For the CDR3, the DNA is TGCGCCAGCAGCTTGGGGGGGACAGGGAATGGGGGCACTGAAGCTTTCTTT. Supplemented by reference TRBV5-1 and TRBJ1-1, the full variable domain reads KAGVTQTPRYLIKTRGQQVTLSCSPISGHRSVSWYQQTPGQGLQFLFEYFSETQRNKGNFPGRFSGRQFSNSRSEMNVSTLELGDSALYLCASSLGGTGNGGTEAFFGQGTRLTVV.

This clonotype was recorded many times. The V and J genes are TRBV20-1 and TRBJ1-2; 7 bases agree with TRBD1. CDR3 length: 11 amino acids. Germline-derived CDR1 and CDR2 are DFQATT and SNEGSKA (reference sequence). The ends lost 4 bases at V and 8 bases at J; junction bases unmatched: 4. The CDR3 DNA reads as TGCAGTGCTAAGGGGGCGCAGGGCTACACCTTC. Protein sequence: CSAKGAQGYTF.

This clonotype was detected only a few times. This chain connects TRBV12-3 or TRBV12-4 to TRBJ1-5, with D unclear. The CDR3 extends over 14 amino acids. V was trimmed by 5 bases and J by 1 base, leaving 9 bases between them. CDR3 amino acids: CASSPEASNQPQHF. The CDR3 DNA sequence: TGTGCCAGCAGTCCGGAAGCCAGCAATCAGCCCCAGCATTTT.

This clonotype was observed a handful of times. Germline is not matched at one junction end, which may reflect a read error. V is TRBV20-1 and J is TRBJ2-3; tentatively, D is TRBD1 (7 bases). The CDR3 is 14 amino acids. Germline assignment: CDR1 DFQATT and CDR2 SNEGSKA (reference sequence). CDR3 loop: CSSRRGLNTDTQYF. The CDR3 nucleotides are TGCAGTTCTAGGAGGGGGCTCAACACAGATACGCAGTATTTT.

This clonotype was detected many times. The genes are TRBV6-5 and TRBJ2-1; 9 bases line up with TRBD1. With V trimmed by 1 base and J by 7 bases, 8 bases remained unmatched. CDR3 size: 16 residues. CDR1 is MNHEY and CDR2 is SVGAGI in the germline V gene. Written as DNA, the CDR3 is TGTGCCAGCAGTTACTTGACAGGGGGACTTGGGAATGAGCAGTTCTTC. Protein product: CASSYLTGGLGNEQFF.

The gene calls are TRBV12-3 or TRBV12-4 and TRBJ1-5; TRBD1 agrees at 9 bases. V lost 6 bases, J lost 5 bases, and 14 bases stayed unmatched. The CDR3 is made up of 17 amino acids. CDR3 nucleotides: TGTGCCAGCAGCCGAGGACAGGGGATGGGAGCTGATCAGCCCCAGCATTTT. Its protein is CASSRGQGMGADQPQHF.

The chain joins TRBV18 to TRBJ2-1; 14 nucleotides align to TRBD2. The CDR3 covers 16 residues. Germline loops: CDR1 KGHSH, CDR2 LQKENI. V shed 10 bases, J shed 0 bases, and the junction held 5 bases outside the gene matches. The CDR3 sequence: CATHGTSGSSYNEQFF. Here the CDR3 DNA reads TGTGCCACCCACGGGACTAGCGGGAGCTCCTACAATGAGCAGTTCTTC.

Ten or more counts support this clonotype. V and J are TRBV7-9 and TRBJ2-1, with D perhaps assigned TRBD1 or TRBD2 (5 bases each). Trimming removed 7 bases at V and 2 bases at J, with 12 bases between. The CDR3 is 14 residues long. Germline assignment: CDR1 SEHNR and CDR2 FQNEAQ (reference sequence). The CDR3 sequence is CASIRGAAYNEQFF. The CDR3 DNA reads as TGTGCCAGCATAAGGGGAGCAGCCTACAATGAGCAGTTCTTC.

The table lists this clonotype with many counts. The chain combines TRBV7-9 with TRBJ1-1; D perhaps matches TRBD1 (6 bases). Germline V gene lookup returns CDR1 SEHNR and CDR2 FQNEAQ (reference sequence). The CDR3 totals 16 residues. V lost 1 base, J lost 5 bases, and 17 bases lay in between. The CDR3 is CASSLEGLQGKTEAFF. In DNA form, the CDR3 reads TGTGCCAGCAGCTTAGAGGGCCTACAGGGTAAAACTGAAGCTTTCTTT.

The chain is built from TRBV5-1 and TRBJ2-7, with 12 bases that match TRBD2. The CDR3 totals 15 residues. Germline lookup yields CDR1 SGHRS and CDR2 YFSETQ. The V gene end was trimmed by 2 bases and the J gene end by 4 bases; junction bases not matched to a gene: 4. The CDR3 region has the DNA TGCGCCAGCAGCTTCCGGACTAGCGGGAAATACGAGCAGTACTTC. Translated, it gives CASSFRTSGKYEQYF.

This clonotype showed up many times. The chain couples TRBV27 to TRBJ2-7, with D maybe TRBD1 (6 bases). This CDR3 is 14 amino acids long. V lost 6 bases, J lost 0 bases, and 12 bases lay in between. The germline V gene has CDR1 MNHEY and CDR2 SMNVEV (reference sequence). The CDR3 nucleotides are TGTGCCAGCAGCCAGCAGGGGCGCTCCTACGAGCAGTACTTC. Encoded protein: CASSQQGRSYEQYF.

As DNA, the CDR3 is TGTGCCAGCAGCGGCACACTTGGGAATCAGCCCCAGCATTTT. Encoded protein: CASSGTLGNQPQHF. This chain uses TRBV6-2 or TRBV6-3 with TRBJ1-5; D is unclear. Germline CDR1 reads MNHEY; CDR2 reads SVGEGT. CDR3 length: 14 amino acids. Trimming took off 6 bases at V and 4 bases at J, with 13 bases between the two ends.

This clonotype was seen many times. V usage is TRBV4-3 and J usage is TRBJ2-5; possible D gene TRBD1, 5 bases. V shed 3 bases and J shed 4 bases, with 12 bases lying between them. The CDR3 runs to 14 residues. Germline V gives CDR1 LGHNA, CDR2 YSLEER. CDR3 sequence reads: CASSQGDSPETQYF. The CDR3 DNA reads as TGCGCCAGCAGCCAGGGCGACAGTCCAGAGACCCAGTACTTC.

There are a few counts of this clonotype. The J gene is TRBJ1-2, the V gene TRBV20-1, with 7 bases matching TRBD1. Losses at the gene ends were 3 bases for V and 1 base for J; bases not matched to a gene: 8. The CDR3 has 15 residues. CDR1 is DFQATT, CDR2 SNEGSKA, per germline (reference sequence). The CDR3 reads CSASHRGNNNYGYTF. The CDR3 DNA reads as TGCAGTGCTAGTCACAGGGGAAATAATAACTATGGCTACACCTTC.

The sample holds many counts of this clonotype. The rearrangement uses TRBV24-1 and TRBJ2-5; TRBD2 matches 9 bases. V trimming: 5 bases; J trimming: 5 bases; junction bases outside the gene matches: 8. CDR1 and CDR2 (germline): KGHDR, SFDVKD. This CDR3 region has 15 residues. Here the CDR3 DNA reads TGTGCCACCAGTGCACTAGCGGGTGCTGTGGAGACCCAGTACTTC. It codes for CATSALAGAVETQYF.

This clonotype has a count of ten or more. This chain links TRBV28 with TRBJ2-5; a weak D match, TRBD1 (5 bases). Trimming took 5 bases from V and 4 from J, leaving 14 bases between them. CDR1 and CDR2 from the germline V gene are MDHEN and SYDVKM. CDR3 length equals 14 residues. CDR3 sequence: CASSTPTVVETQYF. The CDR3, as DNA: TGTGCCAGCAGTACACCGACAGTTGTAGAGACCCAGTACTTC.

This clonotype has at least ten counts. The chain couples TRBV12-3 or TRBV12-4 to TRBJ2-1; D not resolved. V lost 5 bases and J 2 bases, leaving 25 bases between the germline ends. CDR3 size: 19 residues. The CDR3 DNA reads TGTGCCAGCAGTCCCCTGACTTCTGGACGAGTTGCCCCCTACAATGAGCAGTTCTTC. Its translation: CASSPLTSGRVAPYNEQFF.

A note on this clonotype: The conserved phenylalanine or tryptophan is not found at the CDR3 terminus, so this likely reflects a read error. This chain uses TRBV7-8 with TRBJ2-2; 9 bases fit TRBD2. V lost 5 bases and J lost 2; bases outside the gene matches: 12. The CDR3 consists of 18 residues. In germline, CDR1 is SGHVS, CDR2 FQNEAQ. In nucleotides, the CDR3 is TGTGCCAGCAGCGAGAGACTAGCGGCTAACTTAAACACCGGGGAGCTGTTTTCT. As protein: CASSERLAANLNTGELFS.

The rearrangement joins TRBV5-6 to TRBJ1-1; TRBD1 agrees at 7 bases. Looked up from germline, CDR1 is SGHDT and CDR2 is YYEEEE. CDR3 length: 18 amino acids. The V gene end was trimmed by 1 base and the J gene end by 11 bases; junction bases not matched to a gene: 23. CDR3 sequence: CASSLPLFDRAGETGAFF. The CDR3, as DNA: TGTGCCAGCAGCTTGCCCCTCTTCGACAGGGCAGGTGAGACGGGCGCTTTCTTT.

This clonotype has just a few counts. The CDR3 loop is CASSYIGSRVPEQYF. DNA of the CDR3: TGTGCCAGCAGTTACATCGGCTCCCGAGTTCCCGAGCAGTACTTC. The chain has TRBV6-2 or TRBV6-3 and TRBJ2-7; D ambiguous. Trimming stripped 2 bases from V and 6 bases from J, with 17 bases between. Germline CDR1 and CDR2: MNHEY and SVGEGT. This CDR3 has 15 amino acids.

This clonotype was seen only a few times. The chain carries TRBV25-1 and TRBJ2-1; D remains ambiguous. V lost 5 bases, J lost 6 bases, and 11 bases lay in between. There are 13 residues in the CDR3. Germline V lookup: CDR1 MGHDK, CDR2 SYGVNS. In nucleotides, the CDR3 is TGTGCCAGCAGTTCTTTAGGTTCCAATGAGCAGTTCTTC. Protein: CASSSLGSNEQFF.